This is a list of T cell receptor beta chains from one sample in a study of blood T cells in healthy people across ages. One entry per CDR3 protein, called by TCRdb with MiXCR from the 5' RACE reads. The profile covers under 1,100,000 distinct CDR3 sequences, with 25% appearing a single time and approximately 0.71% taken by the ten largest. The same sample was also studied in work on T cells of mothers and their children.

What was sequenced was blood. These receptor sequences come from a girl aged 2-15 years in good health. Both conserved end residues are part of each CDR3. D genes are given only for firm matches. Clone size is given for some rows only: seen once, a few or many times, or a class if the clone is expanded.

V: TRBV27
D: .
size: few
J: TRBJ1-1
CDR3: CASSLTPLPNTEAFF
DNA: TGTGCCAGCAGTTTAACACCCCTGCCGAACACTGAAGCTTTCTTT

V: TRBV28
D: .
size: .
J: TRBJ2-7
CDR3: CASRPDLSPFYEQYF
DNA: TGTGCCAGCAGGCCCGATCTATCCCCGTTCTACGAGCAGTACTTC

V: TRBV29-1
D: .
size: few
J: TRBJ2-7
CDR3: CSVERGALEGGREQYF
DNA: TGCAGCGTTGAAAGGGGAGCCTTAGAAGGTGGTAGGGAACAGTACTTC

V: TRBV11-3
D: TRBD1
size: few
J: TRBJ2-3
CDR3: CASSLRWDSPTDTQYF
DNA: TGTGCCAGCAGCCTAAGATGGGACAGTCCCACAGATACGCAGTATTTT

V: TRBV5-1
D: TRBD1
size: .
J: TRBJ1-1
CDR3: CASSLGDRGMHTEAFF
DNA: TGCGCCAGCAGCTTGGGGGACAGGGGGATGCACACTGAAGCTTTCTTT

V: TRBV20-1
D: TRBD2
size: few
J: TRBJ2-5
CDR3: CSAALAGQGTQYF
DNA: TGCAGTGCTGCCTTAGCGGGCCAAGGGACCCAGTACTTC

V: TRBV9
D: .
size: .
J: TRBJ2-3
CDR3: CASSAKDTQYF
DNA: TGTGCCAGCAGCGCGAAGGATACGCAGTATTTT

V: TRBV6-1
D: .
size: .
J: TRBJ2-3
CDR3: CASSAQWTSTDTQYF
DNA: TGTGCCAGCAGTGCTCAGTGGACTAGCACAGATACGCAGTATTTT

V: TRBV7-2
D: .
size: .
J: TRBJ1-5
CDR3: CASSQDSANQPQHF
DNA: TGTGCCAGCAGCCAGGACAGCGCCAATCAGCCCCAGCATTTT

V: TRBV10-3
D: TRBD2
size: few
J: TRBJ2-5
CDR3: CAISESTSGAETQYF
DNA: TGTGCCATCAGTGAGTCCACTAGCGGGGCGGAGACCCAGTACTTC

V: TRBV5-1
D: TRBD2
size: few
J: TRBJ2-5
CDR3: CASSLDQREGPETQYF
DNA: TGCGCCAGCAGCTTGGATCAGCGGGAGGGCCCGGAGACCCAGTACTTC

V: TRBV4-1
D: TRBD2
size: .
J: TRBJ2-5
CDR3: CASSQDYPREGQETQYF
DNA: TGCGCCAGCAGCCAAGATTACCCGCGGGAGGGCCAAGAGACCCAGTACTTC

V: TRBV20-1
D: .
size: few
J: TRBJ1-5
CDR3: CSAQDRYNQPQHF
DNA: TGCAGTGCCCAAGACAGATACAATCAGCCCCAGCATTTT

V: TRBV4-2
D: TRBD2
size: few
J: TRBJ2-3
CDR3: CASSRTQGLAGEGGTDTQYF
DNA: TGTGCCAGCAGCCGAACCCAAGGGCTAGCGGGAGAAGGTGGGACAGATACGCAGTATTTT

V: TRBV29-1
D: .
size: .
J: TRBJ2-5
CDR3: CSVNSLQETQYF
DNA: TGCAGCGTTAACTCCCTCCAAGAGACCCAGTACTTC

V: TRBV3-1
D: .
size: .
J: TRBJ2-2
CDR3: CASTYTGELFF
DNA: TGTGCCAGCACCTATACCGGGGAGCTGTTTTTT

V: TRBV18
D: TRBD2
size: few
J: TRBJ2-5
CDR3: CASSPDRLAGEETQYF
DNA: TGTGCCAGCTCACCAGATCGGCTAGCGGGAGAAGAGACCCAGTACTTC

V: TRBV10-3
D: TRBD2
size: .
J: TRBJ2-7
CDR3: CPKLRGTGTSYVDRYEQYF
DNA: TGTCCTAAATTACGGGGTACCGGGACTAGCTATGTAGATCGCTACGAGCAGTACTTC

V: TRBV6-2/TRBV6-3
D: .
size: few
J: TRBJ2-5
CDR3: CASSYSTSTEETQYF
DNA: TGTGCCAGCAGTTACTCAACTAGCACCGAGGAGACCCAGTACTTC

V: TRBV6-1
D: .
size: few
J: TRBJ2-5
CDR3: CASSEDGQPRETQYF
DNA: TGTGCCAGCAGTGAAGATGGACAGCCAAGAGAGACCCAGTACTTC

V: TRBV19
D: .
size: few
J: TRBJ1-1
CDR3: CASRPWEGNTEAFF
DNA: TGTGCCAGTAGACCCTGGGAGGGGAACACTGAAGCTTTCTTT

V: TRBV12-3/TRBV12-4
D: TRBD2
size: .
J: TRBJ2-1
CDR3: CASSRTSGPSNEQFF
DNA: TGTGCCAGCAGCAGGACTAGCGGTCCCTCCAATGAGCAGTTCTTC

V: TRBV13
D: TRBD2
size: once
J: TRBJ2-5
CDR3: CASSNAGGGRQETQYF
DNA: TGTGCCAGCAGCAACGCGGGGGGAGGGCGACAAGAGACCCAGTACTTC

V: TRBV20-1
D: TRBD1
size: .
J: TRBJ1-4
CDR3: CSASRGGPGEKLFF
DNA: TGCAGTGCTAGCAGGGGGGGTCCAGGTGAAAAACTGTTTTTT

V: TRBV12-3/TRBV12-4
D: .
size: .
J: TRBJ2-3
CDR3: CASSLVGVDTQYF
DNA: TGTGCCAGCAGCCTGGTGGGGGTGGATACGCAGTATTTT

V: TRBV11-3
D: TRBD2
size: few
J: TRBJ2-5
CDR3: CASSSRTSGSGETQHF
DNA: TGTGCCAGCAGCAGCAGGACTAGCGGGAGTGGAGAGACCCAGCACTTC

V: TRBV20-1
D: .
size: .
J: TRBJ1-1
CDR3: CSARDEWEGGYTEAFF
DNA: TGCAGTGCTAGAGATGAATGGGAGGGTGGGTACACTGAAGCTTTCTTT

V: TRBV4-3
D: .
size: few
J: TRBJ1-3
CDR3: CASSQDRYAGNTIYF
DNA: TGCGCCAGCAGCCAAGACAGATACGCTGGAAACACCATATATTTT

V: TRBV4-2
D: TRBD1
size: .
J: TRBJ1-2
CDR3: CASSQVLDREITYGYTF
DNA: TGTGCCAGCAGCCAAGTTTTGGACAGGGAGATAACCTATGGCTACACCTTC

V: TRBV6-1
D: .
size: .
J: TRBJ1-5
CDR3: CASKEEGLNQPQHF
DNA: TGTGCCAGCAAAGAGGAAGGTCTCAATCAGCCCCAGCATTTT

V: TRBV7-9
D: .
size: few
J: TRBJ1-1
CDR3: CASSLVPEVPNTEAFF
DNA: TGTGCCAGCAGCTTAGTACCCGAAGTTCCGAACACTGAAGCTTTCTTT